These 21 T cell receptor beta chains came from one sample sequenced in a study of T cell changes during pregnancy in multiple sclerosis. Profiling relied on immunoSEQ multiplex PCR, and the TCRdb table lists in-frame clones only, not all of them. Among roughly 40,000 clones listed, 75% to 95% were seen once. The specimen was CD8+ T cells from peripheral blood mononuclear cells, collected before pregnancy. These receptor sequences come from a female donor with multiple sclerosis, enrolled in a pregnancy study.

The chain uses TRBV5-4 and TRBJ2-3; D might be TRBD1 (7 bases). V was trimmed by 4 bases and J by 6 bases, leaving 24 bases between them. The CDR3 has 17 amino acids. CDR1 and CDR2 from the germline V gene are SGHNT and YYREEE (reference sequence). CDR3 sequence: CASSPLDRELAGDTQYF. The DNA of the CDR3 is TGTGCCAGCAGCCCTCTCGACAGGGAACTAGCCGGGGATACGCAGTATTTT. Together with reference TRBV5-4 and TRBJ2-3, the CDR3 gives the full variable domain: ETGVTQSPTHLIKTRGQQVTLRCSSQSGHNTVSWYQQALGQGPQFIFQYYREEENGRGNFPPRFSGLQFPNYSSELNVNALELDDSALYLCASSPLDRELAGDTQYFGPGTRLTVL.

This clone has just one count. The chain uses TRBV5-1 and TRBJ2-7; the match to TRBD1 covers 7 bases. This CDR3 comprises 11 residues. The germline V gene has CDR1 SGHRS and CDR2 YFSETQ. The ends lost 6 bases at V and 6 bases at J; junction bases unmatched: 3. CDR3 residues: CASIYRGEQYF. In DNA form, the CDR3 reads TGCGCCAGCATTTACAGGGGCGAGCAGTACTTC.

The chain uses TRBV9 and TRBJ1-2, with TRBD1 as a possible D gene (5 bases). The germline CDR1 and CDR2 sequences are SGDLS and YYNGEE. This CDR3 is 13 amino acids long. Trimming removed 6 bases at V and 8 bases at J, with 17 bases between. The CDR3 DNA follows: TGTGCCAGCACGAACCCCGGGACTCGGGGCTACACCTTC. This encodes CASTNPGTRGYTF.

The CDR3 DNA reads TGTGCCAGCCCCCGGGATGGGACAGCCTCCTACAATGAGCAGTTCTTC. Translating gives CASPRDGTASYNEQFF. The chain employs TRBV2 and TRBJ2-1; 7 positions agree with TRBD1. V shed 8 bases and J 0 bases; nucleotides not matched to a gene: 10. Per the germline V gene, CDR1 is SNHLY and CDR2 is FYNNEI. CDR3 length equals 16 residues. Looking up the rest from reference TRBV2 and TRBJ2-1 gives the full variable domain: EPEVTQTPSHQVTQMGQEVILRCVPISNHLYFYWYRQILGQKVEFLVSFYNNEISEKSEIFDDQFSVERPDGSNFTLKIRSTKLEDSAMYFCASPRDGTASYNEQFFGPGTRLTVL.

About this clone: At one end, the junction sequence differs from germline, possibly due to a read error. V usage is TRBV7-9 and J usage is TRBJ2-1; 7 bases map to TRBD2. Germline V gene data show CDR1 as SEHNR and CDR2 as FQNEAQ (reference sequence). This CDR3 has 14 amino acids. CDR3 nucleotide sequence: TGTGCCAGCAGAAAGGGGCGGGAGCCCGAATTAGGGGTCTTC. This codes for CASRKGREPELGVF.

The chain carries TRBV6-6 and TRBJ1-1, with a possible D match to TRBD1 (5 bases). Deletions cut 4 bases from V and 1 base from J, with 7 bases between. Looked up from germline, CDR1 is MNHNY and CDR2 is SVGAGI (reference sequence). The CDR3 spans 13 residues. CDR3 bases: TGTGCCAGCAGTTCGGACAAGAACACTGAAGCTTTCTTT. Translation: CASSSDKNTEAFF.

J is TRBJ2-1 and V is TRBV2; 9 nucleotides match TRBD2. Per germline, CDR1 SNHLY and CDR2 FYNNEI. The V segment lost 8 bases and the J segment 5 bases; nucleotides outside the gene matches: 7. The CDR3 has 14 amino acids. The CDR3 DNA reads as TGTGCCAGCCCAGGCGGGAGGGTAAACAATGAGCAGTTCTTC. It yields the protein CASPGGRVNNEQFF.

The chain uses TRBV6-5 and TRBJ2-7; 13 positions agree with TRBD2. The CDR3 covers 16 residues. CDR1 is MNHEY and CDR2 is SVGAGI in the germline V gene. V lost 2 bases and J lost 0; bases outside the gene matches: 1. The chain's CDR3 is CASSYRTSGSSYEQYF. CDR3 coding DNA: TGTGCCAGCAGTTACCGGACTAGCGGGAGCTCCTACGAGCAGTACTTC.

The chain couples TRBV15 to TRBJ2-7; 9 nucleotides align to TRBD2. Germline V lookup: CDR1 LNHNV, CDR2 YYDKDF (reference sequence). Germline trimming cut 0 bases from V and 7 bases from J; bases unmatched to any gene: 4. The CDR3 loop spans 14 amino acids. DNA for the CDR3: TGTGCCACCAGCAGAGACGGGCTAGCGGGAGAGCAGTACTTC. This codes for CATSRDGLAGEQYF. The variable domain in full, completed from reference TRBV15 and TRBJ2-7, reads DAMVIQNPRYQVTQFGKPVTLSCSQTLNHNVMYWYQQKSSQAPKLLFHYYDKDFNNEADTPDNFQSRRPNTSFCFLDIRSPGLGDTAMYLCATSRDGLAGEQYFGPGTRLTVT.

As DNA, the CDR3 is TGTGCCAGCAGGAGGAGCGGACTAGCGGAAAGCAATGAGCAGTTCTTC. It translates to CASRRSGLAESNEQFF. The V and J genes are TRBV2 and TRBJ2-1; 10 nucleotides line up with TRBD2. This CDR3 is 16 amino acids long. From germline, CDR1 is SNHLY and CDR2 FYNNEI. Trimming at V came to 6 bases and at J to 6 bases, leaving 11 bases not matched to a gene.

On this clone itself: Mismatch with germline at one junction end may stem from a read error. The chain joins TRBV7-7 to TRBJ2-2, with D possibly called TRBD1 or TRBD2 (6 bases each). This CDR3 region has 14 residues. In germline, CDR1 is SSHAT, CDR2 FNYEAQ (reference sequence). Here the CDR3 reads CASSLGGGTGELFF. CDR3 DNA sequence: TGTGCTAGCAGCTTAGGAGGGGGCACCGGGGAGCTGTTTTTT.

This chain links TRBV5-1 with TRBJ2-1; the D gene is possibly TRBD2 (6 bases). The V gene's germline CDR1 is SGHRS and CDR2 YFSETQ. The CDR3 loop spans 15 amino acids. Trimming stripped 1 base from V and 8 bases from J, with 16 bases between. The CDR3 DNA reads TGCGCCAGCAGCTTGAAGGGGAGGCTAGTCGATGAGCAGTTCTTC. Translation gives CASSLKGRLVDEQFF.

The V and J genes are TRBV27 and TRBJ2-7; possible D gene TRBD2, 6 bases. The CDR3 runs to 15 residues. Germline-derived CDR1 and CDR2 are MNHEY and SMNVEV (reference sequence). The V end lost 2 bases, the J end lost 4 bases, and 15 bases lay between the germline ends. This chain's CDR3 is CASSLRGGFLYEQYF. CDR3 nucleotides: TGTGCCAGCAGTTTACGGGGAGGTTTTCTTTACGAGCAGTACTTC.

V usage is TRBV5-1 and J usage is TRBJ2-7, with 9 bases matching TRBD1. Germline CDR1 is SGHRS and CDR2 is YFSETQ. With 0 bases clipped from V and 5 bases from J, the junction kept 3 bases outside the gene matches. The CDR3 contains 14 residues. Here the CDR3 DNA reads TGCGCCAGCAGCTTGGGGACAGGGGTTAACGAGCAGTACTTC. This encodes CASSLGTGVNEQYF. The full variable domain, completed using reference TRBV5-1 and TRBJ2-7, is KAGVTQTPRYLIKTRGQQVTLSCSPISGHRSVSWYQQTPGQGLQFLFEYFSETQRNKGNFPGRFSGRQFSNSRSEMNVSTLELGDSALYLCASSLGTGVNEQYFGPGTRLTVT.

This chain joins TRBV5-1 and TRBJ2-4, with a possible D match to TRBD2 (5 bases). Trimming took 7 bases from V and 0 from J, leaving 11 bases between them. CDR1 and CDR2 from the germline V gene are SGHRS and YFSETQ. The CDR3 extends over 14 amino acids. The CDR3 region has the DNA TGCGCCAGCGGTAGGAGGTTAGCCAAAAACATTCAGTACTTC. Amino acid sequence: CASGRRLAKNIQYF.

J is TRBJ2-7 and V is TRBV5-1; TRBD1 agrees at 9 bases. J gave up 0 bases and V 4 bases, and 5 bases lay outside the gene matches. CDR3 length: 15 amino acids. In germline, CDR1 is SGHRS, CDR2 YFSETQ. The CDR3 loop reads CASSTYRGLSYEQYF. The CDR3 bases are TGCGCCAGCAGCACCTACAGGGGGCTCTCCTACGAGCAGTACTTC.

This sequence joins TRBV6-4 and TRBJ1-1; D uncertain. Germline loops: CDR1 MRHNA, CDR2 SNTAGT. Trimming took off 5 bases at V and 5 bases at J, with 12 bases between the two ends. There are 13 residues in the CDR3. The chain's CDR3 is CASSYVRGTEAFF. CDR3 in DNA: TGTGCCAGCAGTTACGTTCGAGGGACTGAAGCTTTCTTT.

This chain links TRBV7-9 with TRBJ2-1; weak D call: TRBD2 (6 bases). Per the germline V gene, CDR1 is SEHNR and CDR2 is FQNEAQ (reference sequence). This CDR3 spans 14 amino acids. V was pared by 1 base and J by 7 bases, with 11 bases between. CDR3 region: CASSLEAGSNEQFF. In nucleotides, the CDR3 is TGTGCCAGCAGCTTAGAGGCGGGATCGAATGAGCAGTTCTTC.

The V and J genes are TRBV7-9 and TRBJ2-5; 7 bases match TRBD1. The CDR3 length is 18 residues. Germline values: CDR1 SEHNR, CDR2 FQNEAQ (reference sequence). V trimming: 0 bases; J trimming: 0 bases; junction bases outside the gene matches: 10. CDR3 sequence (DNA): TGTGCCAGCAGCTTAGCCGGCATGACAGGGAATTACCAAGAGACCCAGTACTTC. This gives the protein CASSLAGMTGNYQETQYF.

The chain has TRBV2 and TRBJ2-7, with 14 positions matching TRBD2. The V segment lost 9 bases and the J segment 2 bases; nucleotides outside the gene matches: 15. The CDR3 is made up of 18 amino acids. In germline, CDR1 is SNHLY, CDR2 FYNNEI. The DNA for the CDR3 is TGTGCCAGGTCCGAGGCCCTCCGGGGACTAGCGGGAGCCTACGAGCAGTACTTC. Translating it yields CARSEALRGLAGAYEQYF.

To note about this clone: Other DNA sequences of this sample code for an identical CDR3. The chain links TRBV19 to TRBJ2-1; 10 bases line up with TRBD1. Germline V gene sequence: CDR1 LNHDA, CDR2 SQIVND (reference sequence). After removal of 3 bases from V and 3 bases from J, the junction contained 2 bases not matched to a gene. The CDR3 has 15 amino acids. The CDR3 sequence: CASSIGDRGYNEQFF. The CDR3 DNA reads TGTGCCAGTAGTATTGGGGACAGGGGCTACAATGAGCAGTTCTTC.